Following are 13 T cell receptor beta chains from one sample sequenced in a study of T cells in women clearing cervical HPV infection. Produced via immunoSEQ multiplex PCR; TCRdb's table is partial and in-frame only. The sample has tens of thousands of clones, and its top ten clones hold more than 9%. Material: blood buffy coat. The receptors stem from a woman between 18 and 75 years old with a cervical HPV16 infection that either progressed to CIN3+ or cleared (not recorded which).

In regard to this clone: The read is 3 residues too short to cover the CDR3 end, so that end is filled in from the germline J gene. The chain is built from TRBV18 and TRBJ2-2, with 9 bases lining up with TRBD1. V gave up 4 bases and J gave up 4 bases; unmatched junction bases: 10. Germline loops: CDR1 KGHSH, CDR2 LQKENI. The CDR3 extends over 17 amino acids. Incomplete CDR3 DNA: TGTGCCAGCTCACTACCTCAGGGACAGGGTGCCACCGGGGAG. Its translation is CASSLPQGQGATGE. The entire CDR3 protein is CASSLPQGQGATGELFF.

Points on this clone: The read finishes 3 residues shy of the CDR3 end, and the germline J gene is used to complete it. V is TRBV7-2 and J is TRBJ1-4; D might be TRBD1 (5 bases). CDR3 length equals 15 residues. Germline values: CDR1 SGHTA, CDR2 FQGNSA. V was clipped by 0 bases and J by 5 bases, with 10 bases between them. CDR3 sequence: CASSLAGLKNEKLFF. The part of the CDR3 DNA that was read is TGTGCCAGCAGCTTAGCGGGGCTAAAGAATGAAAAA.

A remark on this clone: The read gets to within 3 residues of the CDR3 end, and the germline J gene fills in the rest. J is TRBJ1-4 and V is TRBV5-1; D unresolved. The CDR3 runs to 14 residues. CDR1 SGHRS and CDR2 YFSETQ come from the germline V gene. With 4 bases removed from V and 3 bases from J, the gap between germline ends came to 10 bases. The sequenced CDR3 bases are TGCGCCAGCAGCACGGAGGGCCCTAATGAAAAA. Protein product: CASSTEGPNEK. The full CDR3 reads CASSTEGPNEKLFF. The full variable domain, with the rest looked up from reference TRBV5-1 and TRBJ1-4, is KAGVTQTPRYLIKTRGQQVTLSCSPISGHRSVSWYQQTPGQGLQFLFEYFSETQRNKGNFPGRFSGRQFSNSRSEMNVSTLELGDSALYLCASSTEGPNEKLFFGSGTQLSVL.

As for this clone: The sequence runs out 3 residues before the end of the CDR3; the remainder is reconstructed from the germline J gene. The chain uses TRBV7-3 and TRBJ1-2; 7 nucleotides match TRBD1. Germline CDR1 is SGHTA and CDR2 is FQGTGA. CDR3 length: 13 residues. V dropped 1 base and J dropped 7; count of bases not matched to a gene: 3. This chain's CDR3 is CASSLSGDSGYTF. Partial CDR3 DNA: TGTGCCAGCAGCTTAAGCGGGGACAGTGGC.

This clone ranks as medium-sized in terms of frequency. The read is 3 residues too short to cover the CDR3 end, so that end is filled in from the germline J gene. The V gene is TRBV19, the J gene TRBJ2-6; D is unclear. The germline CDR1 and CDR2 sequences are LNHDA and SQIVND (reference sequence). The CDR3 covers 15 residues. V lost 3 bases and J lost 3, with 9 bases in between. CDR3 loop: CASSMMRLGANVLTF. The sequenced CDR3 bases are TGTGCCAGTAGTATGATGAGACTTGGGGCCAACGTC.

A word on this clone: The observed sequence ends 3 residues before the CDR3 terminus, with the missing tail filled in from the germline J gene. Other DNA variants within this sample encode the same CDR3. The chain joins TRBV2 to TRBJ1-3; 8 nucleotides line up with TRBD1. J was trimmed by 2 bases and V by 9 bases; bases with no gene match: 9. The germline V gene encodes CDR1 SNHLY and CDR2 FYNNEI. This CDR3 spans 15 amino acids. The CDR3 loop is CASSDLQGAGNTIYF. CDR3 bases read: TGTGCCAGTAGCGACTTACAGGGGGCTGGAAACACC.

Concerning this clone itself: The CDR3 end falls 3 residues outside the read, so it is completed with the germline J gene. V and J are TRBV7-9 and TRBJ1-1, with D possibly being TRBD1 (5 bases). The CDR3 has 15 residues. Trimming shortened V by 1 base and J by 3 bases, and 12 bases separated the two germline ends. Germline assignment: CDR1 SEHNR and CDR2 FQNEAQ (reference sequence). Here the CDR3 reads CASSLGGALDTEAFF. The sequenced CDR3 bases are TGTGCCAGCAGCTTAGGTGGGGCATTGGACACTGAA.

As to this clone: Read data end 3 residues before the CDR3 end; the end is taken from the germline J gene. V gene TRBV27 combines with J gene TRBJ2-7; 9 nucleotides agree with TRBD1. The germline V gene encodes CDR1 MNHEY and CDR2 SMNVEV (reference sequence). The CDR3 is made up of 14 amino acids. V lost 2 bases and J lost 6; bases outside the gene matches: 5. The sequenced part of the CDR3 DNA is TGTGCCAGCAGTTTAGCACAGGGGGCTCTCGAG. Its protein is CASSLAQGALE. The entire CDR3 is CASSLAQGALEQYF.

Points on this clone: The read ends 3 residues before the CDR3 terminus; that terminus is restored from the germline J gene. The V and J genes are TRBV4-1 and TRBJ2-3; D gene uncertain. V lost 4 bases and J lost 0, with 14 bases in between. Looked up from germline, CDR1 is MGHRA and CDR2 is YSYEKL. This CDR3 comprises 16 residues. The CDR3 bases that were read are TGCGCCAGCAGCCCGGCCGACTTCCCTAGCACAGATACG. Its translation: CASSPADFPSTDT. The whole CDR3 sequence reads CASSPADFPSTDTQYF.

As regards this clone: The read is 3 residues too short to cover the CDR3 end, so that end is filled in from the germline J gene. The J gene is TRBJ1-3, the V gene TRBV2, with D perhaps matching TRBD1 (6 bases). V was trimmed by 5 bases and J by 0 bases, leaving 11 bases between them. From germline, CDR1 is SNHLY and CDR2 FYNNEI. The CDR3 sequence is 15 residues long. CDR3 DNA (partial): TGTGCCAGCAGTATAGACAGGAGCTCTGGAAACACC. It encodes CASSIDRSSGNT. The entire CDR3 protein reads CASSIDRSSGNTIYF. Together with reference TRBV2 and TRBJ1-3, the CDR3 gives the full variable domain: EPEVTQTPSHQVTQMGQEVILRCVPISNHLYFYWYRQILGQKVEFLVSFYNNEISEKSEIFDDQFSVERPDGSNFTLKIRSTKLEDSAMYFCASSIDRSSGNTIYFGEGSWLTVV.

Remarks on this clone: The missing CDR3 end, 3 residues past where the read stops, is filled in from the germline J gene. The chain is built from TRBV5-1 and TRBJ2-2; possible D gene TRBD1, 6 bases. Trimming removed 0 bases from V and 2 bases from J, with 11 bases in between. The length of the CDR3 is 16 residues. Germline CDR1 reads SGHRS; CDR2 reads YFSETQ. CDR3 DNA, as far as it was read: TGCGCCAGCAGCTTGGGGGACAATCAAAACACCGGGGAG. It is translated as CASSLGDNQNTGE. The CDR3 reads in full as CASSLGDNQNTGELFF.

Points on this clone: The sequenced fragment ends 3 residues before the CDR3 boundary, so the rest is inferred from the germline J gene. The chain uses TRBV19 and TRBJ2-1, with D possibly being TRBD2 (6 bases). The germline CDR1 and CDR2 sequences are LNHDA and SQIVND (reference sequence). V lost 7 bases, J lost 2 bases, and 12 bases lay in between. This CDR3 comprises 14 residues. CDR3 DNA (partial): TGTGCCAGTAAGGGCGGGGTTACCTACAATGAG. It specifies CASKGGVTYNE. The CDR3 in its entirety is CASKGGVTYNEQFF.

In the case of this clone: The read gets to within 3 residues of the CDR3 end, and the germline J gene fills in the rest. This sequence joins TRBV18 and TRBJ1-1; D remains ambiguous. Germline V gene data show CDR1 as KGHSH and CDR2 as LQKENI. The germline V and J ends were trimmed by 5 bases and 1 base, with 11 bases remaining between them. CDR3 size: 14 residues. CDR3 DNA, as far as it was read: TGTGCCAGCTCAGCCACGTCCGGGAACACTGAA. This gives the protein CASSATSGNTE. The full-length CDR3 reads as CASSATSGNTEAFF.